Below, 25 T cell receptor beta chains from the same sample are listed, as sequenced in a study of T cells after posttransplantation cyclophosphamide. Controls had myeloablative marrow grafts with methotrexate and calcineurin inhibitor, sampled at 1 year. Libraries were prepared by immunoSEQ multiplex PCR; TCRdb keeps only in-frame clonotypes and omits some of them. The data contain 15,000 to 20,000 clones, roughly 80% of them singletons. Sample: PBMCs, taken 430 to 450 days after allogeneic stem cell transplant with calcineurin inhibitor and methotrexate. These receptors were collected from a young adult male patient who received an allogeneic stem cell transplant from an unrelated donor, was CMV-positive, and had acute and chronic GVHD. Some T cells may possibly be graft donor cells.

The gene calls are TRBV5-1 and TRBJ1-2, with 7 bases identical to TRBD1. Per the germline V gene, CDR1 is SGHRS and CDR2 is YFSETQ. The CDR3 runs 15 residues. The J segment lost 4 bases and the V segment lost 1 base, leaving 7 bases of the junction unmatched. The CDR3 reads CASSLNTGDSYGYTF. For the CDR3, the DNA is TGCGCCAGCAGCTTGAACACAGGGGACAGCTATGGCTACACCTTC.

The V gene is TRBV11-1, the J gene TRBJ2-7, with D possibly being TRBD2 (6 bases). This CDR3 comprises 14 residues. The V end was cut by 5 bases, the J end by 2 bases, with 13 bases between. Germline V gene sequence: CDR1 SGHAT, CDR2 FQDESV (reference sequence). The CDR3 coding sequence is TGTGCCAGCAGCCCTAGCGCCCGACCCTACGAGCAGTACTTC. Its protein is CASSPSARPYEQYF.

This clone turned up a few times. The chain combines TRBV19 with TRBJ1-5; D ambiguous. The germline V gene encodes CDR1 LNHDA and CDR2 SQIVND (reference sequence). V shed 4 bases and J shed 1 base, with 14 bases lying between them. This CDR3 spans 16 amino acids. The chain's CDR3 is CASSTYRTGSNQPQHF. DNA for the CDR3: TGTGCCAGTAGTACCTATCGGACGGGGAGCAATCAGCCCCAGCATTTT.

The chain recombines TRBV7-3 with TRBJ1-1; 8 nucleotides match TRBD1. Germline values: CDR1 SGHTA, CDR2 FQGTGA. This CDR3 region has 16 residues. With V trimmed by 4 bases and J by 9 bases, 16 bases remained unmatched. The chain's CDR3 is CASSSRPGQGAQKAFF. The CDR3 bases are TGTGCCAGCAGCTCTCGACCTGGACAGGGAGCGCAGAAAGCTTTCTTT.

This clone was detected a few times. CDR3 loop: CASSVQASNQPQHF. Written as DNA, the CDR3 is TGTGCCAGCAGTGTGCAGGCGTCTAATCAGCCCCAGCATTTT. The chain combines TRBV2 with TRBJ1-5; D uncertain. This CDR3 comprises 14 residues. Trimming took off 4 bases at V and 4 bases at J, with 11 bases between the two ends. CDR1 is SNHLY, CDR2 FYNNEI, per germline.

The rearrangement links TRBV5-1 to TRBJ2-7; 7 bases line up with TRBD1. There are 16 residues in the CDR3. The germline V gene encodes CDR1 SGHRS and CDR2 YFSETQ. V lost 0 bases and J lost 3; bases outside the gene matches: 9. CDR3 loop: CASSLGQGLGFYEQYF. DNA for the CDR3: TGCGCCAGCAGCTTGGGACAGGGTTTGGGATTCTACGAGCAGTACTTC.

The CDR3 sequence is CASSFRGSEAFF. The CDR3 region has the DNA TGTGCCAGCAGTTTCCGAGGTTCTGAAGCTTTCTTT. This chain links TRBV6-1 with TRBJ1-1; D unclear. The length of the CDR3 is 12 residues. Trimming took 5 bases from V and 6 from J, leaving 10 bases between them. Germline V gene lookup returns CDR1 MNHNS and CDR2 SASEGT.

The CDR3 bases are TGTGCCAGTAGTATAGGGCGGGCCATCACCACCGGGGAGCTGTTTTTT. As protein: CASSIGRAITTGELFF. The chain is built from TRBV19 and TRBJ2-2; D is perhaps TRBD2 (5 bases). In germline, CDR1 is LNHDA, CDR2 SQIVND (reference sequence). This CDR3 is 16 amino acids long. V was trimmed by 1 base and J by 4 bases, leaving 13 bases between them.

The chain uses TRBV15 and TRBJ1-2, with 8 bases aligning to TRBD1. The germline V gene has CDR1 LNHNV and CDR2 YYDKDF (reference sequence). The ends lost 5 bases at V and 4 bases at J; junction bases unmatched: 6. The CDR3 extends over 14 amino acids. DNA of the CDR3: TGTGCCACCAGCGAAGACAGGGGTCCCTATGGCTACACCTTC. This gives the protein CATSEDRGPYGYTF.

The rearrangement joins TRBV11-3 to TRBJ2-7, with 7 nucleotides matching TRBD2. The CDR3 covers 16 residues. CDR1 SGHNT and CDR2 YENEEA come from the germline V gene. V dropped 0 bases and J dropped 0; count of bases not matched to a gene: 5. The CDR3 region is CASSLEYGEGSYEQYF. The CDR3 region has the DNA TGTGCCAGCAGCTTAGAGTATGGGGAGGGCTCCTACGAGCAGTACTTC.

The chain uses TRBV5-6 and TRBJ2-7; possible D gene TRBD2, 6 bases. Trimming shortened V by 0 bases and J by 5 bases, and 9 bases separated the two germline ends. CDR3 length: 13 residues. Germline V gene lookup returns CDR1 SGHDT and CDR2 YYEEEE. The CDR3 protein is CASSLVGGHEQYF. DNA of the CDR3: TGTGCCAGCAGCTTGGTAGGAGGGCACGAGCAGTACTTC.

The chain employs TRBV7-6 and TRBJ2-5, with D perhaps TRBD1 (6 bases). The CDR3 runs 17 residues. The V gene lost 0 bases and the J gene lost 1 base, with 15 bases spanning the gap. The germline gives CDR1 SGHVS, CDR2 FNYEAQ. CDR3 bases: TGTGCCAGCAGCTTAGCCAGGGGAGTTATTGTCCAAGAGACCCAGTACTTC. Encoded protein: CASSLARGVIVQETQYF. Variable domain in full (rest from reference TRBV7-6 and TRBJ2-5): GAGVSQSPRYKVTKRGQDVALRCDPISGHVSLYWYRQALGQGPEFLTYFNYEAQQDKSGLPNDRFSAERPEGSISTLTIQRTEQRDSAMYRCASSLARGVIVQETQYFGPGTRLLVL.

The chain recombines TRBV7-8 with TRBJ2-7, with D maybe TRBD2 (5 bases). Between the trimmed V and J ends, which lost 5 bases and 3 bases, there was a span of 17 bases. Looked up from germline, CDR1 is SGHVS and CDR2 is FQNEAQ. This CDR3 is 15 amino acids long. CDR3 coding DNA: TGTGCCAGCAGCCCGGGCGGGCCCTCTAACTACGAGCAGTACTTC. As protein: CASSPGGPSNYEQYF.

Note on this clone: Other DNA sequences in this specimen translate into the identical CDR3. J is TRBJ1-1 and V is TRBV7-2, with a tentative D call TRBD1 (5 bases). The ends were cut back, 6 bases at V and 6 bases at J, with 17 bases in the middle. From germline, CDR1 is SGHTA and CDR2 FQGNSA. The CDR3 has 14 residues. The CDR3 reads CASRIGSWGAEAFF. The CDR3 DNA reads TGTGCCAGCAGAATAGGTTCATGGGGGGCTGAAGCTTTCTTT.

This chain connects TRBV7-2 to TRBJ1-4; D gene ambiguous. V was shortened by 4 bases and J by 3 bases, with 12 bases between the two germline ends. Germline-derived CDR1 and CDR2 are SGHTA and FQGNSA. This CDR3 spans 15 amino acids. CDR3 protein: CASSSAPGPNEKLFF. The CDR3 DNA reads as TGTGCCAGCAGCTCCGCCCCCGGTCCTAATGAAAAACTGTTTTTT.

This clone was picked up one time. CDR3 sequence reads: CASSLQGQGTDTQYF. CDR3 nucleotide sequence: TGTGCCAGCAGCTTGCAGGGACAGGGAACAGATACGCAGTATTTT. J is TRBJ2-3 and V is TRBV7-2; 9 nucleotides align to TRBD1. The CDR3 length is 15 residues. The germline V gene encodes CDR1 SGHTA and CDR2 FQGNSA. Unmatched junction bases numbered 4, after V lost 3 bases and J lost 3 bases.

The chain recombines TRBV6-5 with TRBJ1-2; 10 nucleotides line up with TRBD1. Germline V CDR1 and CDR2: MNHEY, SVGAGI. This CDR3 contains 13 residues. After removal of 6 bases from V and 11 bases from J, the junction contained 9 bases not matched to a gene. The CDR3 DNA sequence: TGTGCCAGCAGGAAGGGGACAGGGGAACGGTACACCTTC. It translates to CASRKGTGERYTF.

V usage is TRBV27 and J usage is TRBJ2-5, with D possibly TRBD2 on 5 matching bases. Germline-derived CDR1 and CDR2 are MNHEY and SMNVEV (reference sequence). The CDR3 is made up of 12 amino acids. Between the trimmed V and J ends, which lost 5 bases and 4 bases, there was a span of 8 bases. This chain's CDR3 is CASSRGGETQYF. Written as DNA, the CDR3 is TGTGCCAGCAGTCGGGGTGGAGAGACCCAGTACTTC.

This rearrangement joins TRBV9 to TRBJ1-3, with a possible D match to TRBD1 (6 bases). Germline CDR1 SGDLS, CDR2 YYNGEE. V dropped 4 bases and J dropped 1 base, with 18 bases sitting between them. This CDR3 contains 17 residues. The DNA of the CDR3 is TGTGCCAGCAGCACCCAAGGGACCGGGACATCTGGAAACACCATATATTTT. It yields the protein CASSTQGTGTSGNTIYF.

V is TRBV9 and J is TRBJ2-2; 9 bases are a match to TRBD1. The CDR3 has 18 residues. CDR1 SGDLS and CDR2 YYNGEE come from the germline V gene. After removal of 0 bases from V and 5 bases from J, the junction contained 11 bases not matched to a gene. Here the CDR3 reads CASSVVGQGSTSTGELFF. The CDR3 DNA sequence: TGTGCCAGCAGCGTAGTCGGACAGGGGTCTACTTCAACCGGGGAGCTGTTTTTT. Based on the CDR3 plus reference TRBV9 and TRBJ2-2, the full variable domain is DSGVTQTPKHLITATGQRVTLRCSPRSGDLSVYWYQQSLDQGLQFLIQYYNGEERAKGNILERFSAQQFPDLHSELNLSSLELGDSALYFCASSVVGQGSTSTGELFFGEGSRLTVL.

The CDR3 DNA is TGTGCCAGCAGCCCTAGGGGGGGCGGGGGGCCCTACGAGCAGTACTTC. As protein: CASSPRGGGGPYEQYF. The chain employs TRBV4-2 and TRBJ2-7; TRBD2 matches 8 bases. CDR1 and CDR2 (germline): LGHNA, YNFKEQ. CDR3 length: 16 amino acids. J was trimmed by 2 bases and V by 4 bases; bases with no gene match: 10.

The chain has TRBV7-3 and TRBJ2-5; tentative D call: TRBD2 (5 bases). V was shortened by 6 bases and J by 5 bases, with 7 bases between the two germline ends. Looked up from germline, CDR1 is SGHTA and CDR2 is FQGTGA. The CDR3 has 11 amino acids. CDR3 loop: CASSSGETQYF. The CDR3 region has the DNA TGTGCCAGCAGTTCGGGGGAGACCCAGTACTTC.

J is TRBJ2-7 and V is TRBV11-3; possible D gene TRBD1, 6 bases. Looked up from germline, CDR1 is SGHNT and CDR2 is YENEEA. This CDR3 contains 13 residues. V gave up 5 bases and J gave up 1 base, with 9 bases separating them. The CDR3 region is CASSRGQSYEQYF. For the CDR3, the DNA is TGTGCCAGCAGCCGCGGACAGTCCTACGAGCAGTACTTC.

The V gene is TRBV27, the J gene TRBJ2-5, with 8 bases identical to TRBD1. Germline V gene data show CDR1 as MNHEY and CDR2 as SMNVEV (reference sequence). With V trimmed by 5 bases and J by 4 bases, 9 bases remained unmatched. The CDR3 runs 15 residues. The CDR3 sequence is CASSPMTGVGETQYF. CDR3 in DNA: TGTGCCAGCAGTCCGATGACAGGGGTAGGAGAGACCCAGTACTTC.

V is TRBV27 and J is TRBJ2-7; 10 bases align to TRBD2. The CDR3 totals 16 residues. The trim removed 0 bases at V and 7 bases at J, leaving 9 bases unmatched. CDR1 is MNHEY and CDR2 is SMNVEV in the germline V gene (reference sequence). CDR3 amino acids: CASSLSGPSGSREQYF. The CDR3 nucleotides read TGTGCCAGCAGTTTATCTGGCCCTAGCGGGAGTAGGGAGCAGTACTTC.